Below, 10 T cell receptor beta chains from the same sample are listed, as sequenced in a study of vaccination and CD4 T cells after COVID-19. As to treatment: roughly nine-day PBMC culture with coronavirus spike peptide pools or control peptides (ViraFEST assay). The Oncomine TCR Beta short-read assay was applied to DNA of cultured CD4+ T cells. In TCRdb, the PCR reads were re-called with MiXCR into one record per CDR3 protein. This sample has about 18,000 distinct CDR3 sequences; under 65% occur once, and the top ten carry 8% to 10%. These receptors are not linked to any known antigen. This specimen consisted of CD4+ T cells from blood, cultured in vitro, obtained after SARS-CoV-2 vaccination. The source is a human donor who had recovered from COVID-19.

The rearrangement uses TRBV20-1 and TRBJ2-3; 11 bases match TRBD2. Per germline, CDR1 DFQATT and CDR2 SNEGSKA (reference sequence). The V segment lost 5 bases and the J segment 5 bases; nucleotides outside the gene matches: 12. The CDR3 sequence is 16 residues long. CDR3: CSAPRLAGGRGDTQYF. The CDR3, as DNA: TGCAGTGCTCCCCGGCTAGCGGGAGGACGGGGAGATACGCAGTATTTT.

The chain links TRBV20-1 to TRBJ2-5, with D tentatively TRBD2 (7 bases). V was clipped by 0 bases and J by 9 bases, with 17 bases between them. CDR1 DFQATT and CDR2 SNEGSKA come from the germline V gene (reference sequence). The CDR3 runs 14 residues. In nucleotides, the CDR3 is TGCAGTGCTAGAGATCGGGGAGCGCGGGGGCCCCAGTACTTC. Protein product: CSARDRGARGPQYF.

This clonotype occurred once. The genes are TRBV12-3 or TRBV12-4 and TRBJ2-3; 7 bases match TRBD1. The CDR3 covers 15 residues. The ends lost 3 bases at V and 1 base at J; junction bases unmatched: 4. The CDR3 is CASSFRTGGTDTQYF. CDR3 nucleotide sequence: TGTGCCAGCAGTTTCCGGACAGGCGGCACAGATACGCAGTATTTT.

The chain is built from TRBV27 and TRBJ2-5; the match to TRBD2 covers 13 bases. Trimming at V came to 5 bases and at J to 10 bases, leaving 10 bases not matched to a gene. Germline V gives CDR1 MNHEY, CDR2 SMNVEV (reference sequence). This CDR3 is built from 15 residues. CDR3 DNA sequence: TGTGCCAGCAGTCGCGTCGGACTAGCGGGAGATGGCCAGTACTTC. Encoded protein: CASSRVGLAGDGQYF.

This chain connects TRBV9 to TRBJ2-5; D tentatively reads TRBD1 or TRBD2 (7 bases each). Germline CDR1 and CDR2: SGDLS and YYNGEE. This CDR3 region has 14 residues. The V end lost 3 bases, the J end lost 9 bases, and 18 bases lay between the germline ends. CDR3 sequence: CASSAREGQTAQYF. The CDR3 DNA reads TGTGCCAGCAGCGCCAGGGAGGGACAGACTGCCCAGTACTTC.

This clonotype occurred a few times. This CDR3 is CATGFTDTQYF. The CDR3 DNA reads as TGCGCAACGGGGTTCACAGATACGCAGTATTTT. The chain combines TRBV20-1 with TRBJ2-3; perhaps TRBD2 as D (5 bases). The CDR3 has 11 amino acids. CDR1 DFQATT and CDR2 SNEGSKA come from the germline V gene (reference sequence).

In its sample, this clonotype was seen a few times. V and J are TRBV6-1 and TRBJ1-1; no clear D. CDR3 length: 14 residues. V was pared by 3 bases and J by 0 bases, with 8 bases between. The V gene's germline CDR1 is MNHNS and CDR2 SASEGT. The CDR3 DNA sequence: TGTGCCAGCAGTGATAGGACGGTGAACACTGAAGCTTTCTTT. Amino acid sequence: CASSDRTVNTEAFF.

This clonotype was seen only a few times. This chain uses TRBV7-8 with TRBJ1-3; 8 bases map to TRBD1. With V trimmed by 5 bases and J by 0 bases, 6 bases remained unmatched. Looked up from germline, CDR1 is SGHVS and CDR2 is FQNEAQ. The CDR3 is made up of 16 amino acids. The CDR3 DNA sequence: TGTGCCAGCAGCCCCAGGACAGGGTACTCTGGAAACACCATATATTTT. Its protein product is CASSPRTGYSGNTIYF.

This clonotype was counted only a few times. The chain joins TRBV10-3 to TRBJ1-5; D unresolved. The CDR3 spans 16 residues. CDR1 is ENHRY and CDR2 is SYGVKD in the germline V gene. V shed 2 bases and J shed 1 base, with 12 bases lying between them. CDR3 sequence reads: CAISEGEGRSNQPQHF. The CDR3 bases are TGTGCCATCAGTGAGGGTGAGGGAAGGAGCAATCAGCCCCAGCATTTT.

CDR3 in amino acids: CASSDTGYNSPLHF. The CDR3 DNA follows: TGTGCCAGTAGTGATACAGGGTATAATTCACCCCTCCACTTT. The gene calls are TRBV19 and TRBJ1-6; weak D call: TRBD1 (6 bases). Germline CDR1 reads LNHDA; CDR2 reads SQIVND (reference sequence). The CDR3 has 14 amino acids. Trimming left V 5 bases short and J 4 bases short, with 9 bases between.